The 32 T cell receptor beta chains below were found in one sample sequenced in a study of blood T cell repertoires in COVID-19. The table came from immunoSEQ multiplex PCR; TCRdb's copy has only in-frame clones and leaves some out. The table lists fewer than 120,000 clones, 72% of them singletons, with 6.5% to 8.5% in the top ten. Sequencing was performed on peripheral blood. These receptors came from an older woman with acute or convalescent COVID-19.

J is TRBJ2-7 and V is TRBV29-1; TRBD1 might be the D (5 bases). The CDR3 has 12 residues. Germline CDR1 is SQVTM and CDR2 is ANQGSEA. Trimming removed 4 bases at V and 3 bases at J, with 10 bases between. DNA of the CDR3: TGCAGCGTTGGTACAGGCCGCTACGAGCAGTACTTC. Its protein product is CSVGTGRYEQYF.

The chain carries TRBV6-6 and TRBJ1-1, with D hard to call. V was cut by 5 bases and J by 0 bases, with 4 bases left in between. This CDR3 contains 12 residues. The V gene's germline CDR1 is MNHNY and CDR2 SVGAGI (reference sequence). The CDR3, as DNA: TGTGCCAGCAGTCTCATGAACACTGAAGCTTTCTTT. Translated, it gives CASSLMNTEAFF.

The chain has TRBV5-1 and TRBJ2-4; 7 positions match TRBD2. CDR1 and CDR2 from the germline V gene are SGHRS and YFSETQ. After removal of 0 bases from V and 5 bases from J, the junction contained 5 bases not matched to a gene. CDR3 length: 15 residues. CDR3 in amino acids: CASSLAGGRENIQYF. The CDR3 nucleotides are TGCGCCAGCAGCTTGGCCGGGGGGAGAGAAAACATTCAGTACTTC.

The genes are TRBV19 and TRBJ1-5; tentative D call: TRBD1 (5 bases). In germline, CDR1 is LNHDA, CDR2 SQIVND (reference sequence). The CDR3 spans 14 residues. The ends were cut back, 10 bases at V and 0 bases at J, with 13 bases in the middle. CDR3 sequence: CATATTGSNQPQHF. CDR3 DNA sequence: TGTGCCACCGCCACAACAGGTAGCAATCAGCCCCAGCATTTT.

CDR3 DNA: TGCAGCGGTTGGACAGGGGGAAACGGGGAGCTGTTTTTT. Amino acid sequence: CSGWTGGNGELFF. The V call is TRBV29-1, the J call TRBJ2-2; 10 positions match TRBD1. CDR3 length: 13 residues. The germline CDR1 and CDR2 sequences are SQVTM and ANQGSEA. The ends lost 7 bases at V and 7 bases at J; junction bases unmatched: 6.

This clone was counted only a few times. The genes are TRBV6-1 and TRBJ1-1; D call uncertain. The CDR3 runs to 14 residues. Trimming removed 2 bases from V and 4 bases from J, with 11 bases in between. Germline CDR1 reads MNHNS; CDR2 reads SASEGT. DNA for the CDR3: TGTGCCAGCAGTGAACAGGAGGGTAGCACTGAAGCTTTCTTT. Encoded protein: CASSEQEGSTEAFF.

V usage is TRBV5-1 and J usage is TRBJ1-5; no reliable D call. CDR1 SGHRS and CDR2 YFSETQ come from the germline V gene. CDR3 length: 18 residues. V was cut by 2 bases and J by 0 bases, with 18 bases left in between. The CDR3 here is CASSFRSGASYSNQPQHF. DNA for the CDR3: TGCGCCAGCAGCTTTCGGTCTGGTGCCTCCTATAGCAATCAGCCCCAGCATTTT.

V and J are TRBV7-2 and TRBJ1-6, with D unclear. The V end was cut by 1 base, the J end by 7 bases, with 11 bases between. CDR3 length equals 15 residues. Germline loops: CDR1 SGHTA, CDR2 FQGNSA. The CDR3 DNA follows: TGTGCCAGCAGCTTAGAGGTCAGGCAAAATTCACCCCTCCACTTT. Its protein product is CASSLEVRQNSPLHF.

The chain combines TRBV7-3 with TRBJ2-1; a possible D gene is TRBD1 (6 bases). V lost 3 bases and J 8 bases, leaving 8 bases between the germline ends. This CDR3 spans 12 amino acids. The germline gives CDR1 SGHTA, CDR2 FQGTGA. The CDR3 reads CASSFWGHEQFF. The CDR3 coding sequence is TGTGCCAGCAGCTTTTGGGGGCATGAGCAGTTCTTC.

The chain uses TRBV27 and TRBJ2-1; D is perhaps TRBD2 (5 bases). Trimming removed 8 bases from V and 7 bases from J, with 21 bases in between. CDR3 length: 15 residues. Germline V lookup: CDR1 MNHEY, CDR2 SMNVEV (reference sequence). CDR3 in DNA: TGTGCCAGCCGATCGCTTATCGGGGTTAAAAATGAGCAGTTCTTC. Its translation is CASRSLIGVKNEQFF.

This chain joins TRBV5-1 and TRBJ1-6; 9 positions agree with TRBD1. Germline CDR1 is SGHRS and CDR2 is YFSETQ. V gave up 4 bases and J gave up 7 bases; unmatched junction bases: 6. CDR3 size: 15 residues. CDR3 protein: CASSVRQGGNSPLHF. Written as DNA, the CDR3 is TGCGCCAGCAGCGTACGACAGGGGGGGAATTCACCCCTCCACTTT. The full variable domain, with the rest looked up from reference TRBV5-1 and TRBJ1-6, is KAGVTQTPRYLIKTRGQQVTLSCSPISGHRSVSWYQQTPGQGLQFLFEYFSETQRNKGNFPGRFSGRQFSNSRSEMNVSTLELGDSALYLCASSVRQGGNSPLHFGNGTRLTVT.

The chain has TRBV5-1 and TRBJ2-3; 9 bases align to TRBD2. The CDR3 covers 15 residues. J gave up 5 bases and V 4 bases, and 8 bases lay outside the gene matches. Germline CDR1 and CDR2: SGHRS and YFSETQ. CDR3 nucleotides: TGCGCCAGCAGCGTTCTGGCGGGGGGGCAAGATACGCAGTATTTT. This translates into CASSVLAGGQDTQYF.

In its sample, this clone was seen a few times. The chain combines TRBV7-9 with TRBJ1-6; TRBD1 aligns across 7 bases. The junction had 2 bases not matched to a gene; V was cut back by 5 bases and J by 13 bases. Looked up from germline, CDR1 is SEHNR and CDR2 is FQNEAQ (reference sequence). This CDR3 comprises 11 residues. As DNA, the CDR3 is TGTGCCAGCAGCAAACAGGGGCCCCTCCACTTT. It specifies CASSKQGPLHF.

This sequence joins TRBV9 and TRBJ1-2; TRBD1 might be the D (6 bases). The CDR3 consists of 14 residues. Per germline, CDR1 SGDLS and CDR2 YYNGEE. The V and J ends lost 5 bases and 3 bases respectively, with 14 bases between them. For the CDR3, the DNA is TGTGCCAGCAGTAAACAGGGAGGGGACTATGGCTACACCTTC. The encoded protein is CASSKQGGDYGYTF.

The chain recombines TRBV19 with TRBJ2-5; possible D gene TRBD1, 6 bases. Germline CDR1 LNHDA, CDR2 SQIVND (reference sequence). Between the trimmed V and J ends, which lost 3 bases and 5 bases, there was a span of 19 bases. The CDR3 covers 16 residues. CDR3 amino acids: CASSMSPQGIQETQYF. DNA of the CDR3: TGTGCCAGTAGTATGAGCCCACAGGGAATACAGGAGACCCAGTACTTC.

This chain links TRBV2 with TRBJ1-4; 8 positions agree with TRBD1. Trimming took 4 bases from V and 2 from J; bases not matched to a gene: 3. This CDR3 has 15 residues. Germline CDR1 reads SNHLY; CDR2 reads FYNNEI. For the CDR3, the DNA is TGTGCCAGCAGTGCCCGACAGGGGACTAATGAAAAACTGTTTTTT. Residues: CASSARQGTNEKLFF. Based on the CDR3 plus reference TRBV2 and TRBJ1-4, the full variable domain is EPEVTQTPSHQVTQMGQEVILRCVPISNHLYFYWYRQILGQKVEFLVSFYNNEISEKSEIFDDQFSVERPDGSNFTLKIRSTKLEDSAMYFCASSARQGTNEKLFFGSGTQLSVL.

The V and J genes are TRBV9 and TRBJ2-7, with 8 positions matching TRBD1. The germline V gene has CDR1 SGDLS and CDR2 YYNGEE. The CDR3 extends over 15 amino acids. V lost 4 bases, J lost 5 bases, and 11 bases stayed unmatched. This chain's CDR3 is CASSPRQGYSDEQYF. DNA of the CDR3: TGTGCCAGCAGCCCCCGACAGGGGTATAGCGACGAGCAGTACTTC.

The chain links TRBV5-4 to TRBJ2-2; a weak D match, TRBD2 (7 bases). The V end lost 1 base, the J end lost 0 bases, and 19 bases lay between the germline ends. The CDR3 is made up of 19 amino acids. The germline V gene has CDR1 SGHNT and CDR2 YYREEE (reference sequence). DNA of the CDR3: TGTGCCAGCAGCTTGTTGGGGGGGAGGACAGCGACGAACACCGGGGAGCTGTTTTTT. This codes for CASSLLGGRTATNTGELFF.

With respect to this clone: Different DNA sequences within this sample yield the same CDR3. V is TRBV11-2 and J is TRBJ2-2; TRBD2 aligns across 8 bases. The trim removed 4 bases at V and 2 bases at J, leaving 6 bases unmatched. The germline V gene encodes CDR1 SGHAT and CDR2 FQNNGV. This CDR3 is built from 16 residues. The CDR3 DNA reads TGTGCCAGCAGCTCGAGGACTAGCCTCAACACCGGGGAGCTGTTTTTT. Translated, it gives CASSSRTSLNTGELFF.

The table lists this clone with a few counts. The chain links TRBV5-1 to TRBJ1-6, with D unresolved. The CDR3 has 15 residues. Trimming pared 1 base from V and 9 bases from J, leaving 14 bases between. Germline assignment: CDR1 SGHRS and CDR2 YFSETQ. The CDR3 protein is CASSLRSTEGSPLHF. The DNA for the CDR3 is TGCGCCAGCAGCTTGCGCAGCACCGAGGGTTCACCCCTCCACTTT.

This chain links TRBV6-4 with TRBJ2-1; no reliable D call. In germline, CDR1 is MRHNA, CDR2 SNTAGT. The V end was cut by 5 bases, the J end by 0 bases, with 8 bases between. The CDR3 covers 14 residues. The CDR3 DNA sequence: TGTGCCAGCAGTCGTTATAGCTCCTACAATGAGCAGTTCTTC. Amino acid sequence: CASSRYSSYNEQFF.

The chain recombines TRBV5-1 with TRBJ2-7; 7 nucleotides match TRBD1. The germline V gene has CDR1 SGHRS and CDR2 YFSETQ. The ends lost 4 bases at V and 6 bases at J; junction bases unmatched: 7. This CDR3 comprises 13 residues. The CDR3 loop reads CASSPTTGFEQYF. The CDR3 DNA is TGCGCCAGCAGCCCCACGACAGGGTTCGAGCAGTACTTC.

This chain links TRBV9 with TRBJ1-1, with TRBD1 as a possible D gene (5 bases). The CDR3 consists of 14 residues. Germline lookup yields CDR1 SGDLS and CDR2 YYNGEE. V was pared by 5 bases and J by 2 bases, with 13 bases between. CDR3 nucleotides: TGTGCCAGCAGTGCTGGACACCTCAACACTGAAGCTTTCTTT. Protein sequence: CASSAGHLNTEAFF.

The genes are TRBV28 and TRBJ1-2; the D gene is possibly TRBD1 (6 bases). The germline CDR1 and CDR2 sequences are MDHEN and SYDVKM. With 5 bases removed from V and 4 bases from J, the gap between germline ends came to 11 bases. The CDR3 extends over 13 amino acids. CDR3 nucleotide sequence: TGTGCCAGCAGTCAAGGACAGCCCTATGGCTACACCTTC. The encoded protein is CASSQGQPYGYTF.

This clone was seen more than once but under ten times. This sequence joins TRBV28 and TRBJ1-2; D is possibly TRBD1 (5 bases). This CDR3 contains 12 residues. CDR1 is MDHEN, CDR2 SYDVKM, per germline. V was cut by 3 bases and J by 7 bases, with 9 bases left in between. Here the CDR3 DNA reads TGTGCCAGCAGTTTTCAGCAGGGTGGCTACACCTTC. Its protein is CASSFQQGGYTF.

The chain couples TRBV12-3 or TRBV12-4 to TRBJ1-1; D not resolved. The CDR3 loop spans 13 amino acids. V gave up 2 bases and J gave up 0 bases, with 4 bases separating them. CDR3 DNA: TGTGCCAGCAGTTTACGAGTGAACACTGAAGCTTTCTTT. Protein: CASSLRVNTEAFF.

This clone turned up a few times. V gene TRBV15 combines with J gene TRBJ2-7; 7 nucleotides match TRBD1. CDR1 and CDR2 (germline): LNHNV, YYDKDF (reference sequence). With V trimmed by 4 bases and J by 0 bases, 6 bases remained unmatched. The CDR3 runs to 15 residues. CDR3 in DNA: TGTGCCACCAGCAAGGGACAGATAGGCTCCTACGAGCAGTACTTC. Its translation is CATSKGQIGSYEQYF.

This chain connects TRBV7-6 to TRBJ2-3, with a weak D call TRBD2 (6 bases). Germline-derived CDR1 and CDR2 are SGHVS and FNYEAQ. CDR3 size: 14 residues. The V end was cut by 1 base, the J end by 5 bases, with 10 bases between. CDR3 amino acids: CASSLGGVEDTQYF. CDR3 DNA: TGTGCCAGCAGCTTAGGGGGGGTGGAAGATACGCAGTATTTT.

V and J are TRBV9 and TRBJ2-3, with 13 bases that match TRBD2. Germline CDR1 SGDLS, CDR2 YYNGEE. CDR3 length: 18 amino acids. Trimming removed 0 bases from V and 3 bases from J; junction bases left unmatched: 7. CDR3 nucleotides: TGTGCCAGCAGCGTAGAGACTAGCGGGGGGTGGAGTACAGATACGCAGTATTTT. Translating gives CASSVETSGGWSTDTQYF.

This clone was recorded a few times. This sequence joins TRBV6-5 and TRBJ1-2; D is uncertain. CDR1 and CDR2 (germline): MNHEY, SVGAGI. Trimming removed 3 bases at V and 2 bases at J, with 7 bases between. CDR3 size: 13 residues. The CDR3 is CASSYQLNYGYTF. CDR3 sequence (DNA): TGTGCCAGCAGTTATCAACTAAACTATGGCTACACCTTC.

The chain combines TRBV7-2 with TRBJ1-2, with a weak D call TRBD1 (6 bases). The CDR3 sequence is 14 residues long. Trimming took 6 bases from V and 5 from J, leaving 16 bases between them. Germline lookup yields CDR1 SGHTA and CDR2 FQGNSA. CDR3 sequence reads: CASRQPGTYYGYTF. CDR3 nucleotides: TGTGCCAGCAGACAGCCCGGGACATATTATGGCTACACCTTC.

The chain combines TRBV5-4 with TRBJ1-2; 8 positions agree with TRBD1. The CDR3 loop spans 14 amino acids. The germline CDR1 and CDR2 sequences are SGHNT and YYREEE (reference sequence). V shed 4 bases and J 9 bases; nucleotides not matched to a gene: 11. CDR3 sequence (DNA): TGTGCCAGCAGCCCCCCAGGACAGGGTGCGCGCTACACCTTC. It specifies CASSPPGQGARYTF.